One and the same sample provided the 14 T cell receptor beta chains below, sequenced in a study of kidney transplant recipient with SARS-CoV-2 infection. TCRdb redid the calling of the reads with MiXCR, one entry per CDR3 protein. The table has under 250,000 distinct CDR3 sequences, around 26% seen once. The source material was a blood sample, sampled at baseline and on roughly day 110 from a kidney transplant recipient. All receptors come from a male patient aged 25 to 39 who had COVID-19 and was a kidney transplant recipient. The T cells may come from the graft donor.

This clonotype was counted many times. CDR3 amino acids: CASSWDSFSPLSEQYV. The CDR3 DNA sequence: TGTGCCAGCAGCTGGGACAGCTTCTCTCCCCTCTCCGAGCAGTACGTC. The chain employs TRBV3-1 and TRBJ2-7; 7 bases match TRBD1. V shed 5 bases and J 6 bases; nucleotides not matched to a gene: 16. Germline assignment: CDR1 LGHDT and CDR2 YNNKEL (reference sequence). The CDR3 totals 16 residues.

In regard to this clonotype: One base away lies a much larger clone, so this may be a sequencing read error. The gene calls are TRBV6-2 or TRBV6-3 and TRBJ1-1, with TRBD1 as a possible D gene (5 bases). CDR3 length equals 13 residues. Germline V gene data show CDR1 as MNHEY and CDR2 as SVGEGT. CDR3 sequence: CAGSYSRGTEAFF. In DNA form, the CDR3 reads TGTGCCGGCAGTTACTCTCGGGGGACTGAAGCTTTCTTT.

This clonotype was observed a handful of times. This chain uses TRBV5-6 with TRBJ2-1, with TRBD1 matching 8 bases. The CDR3 length is 13 residues. V lost 2 bases, J lost 8 bases, and 3 bases stayed unmatched. Per germline, CDR1 SGHDT and CDR2 YYEEEE. The CDR3 region has the DNA TGTGCCAGCAGCTTCGAGACAGGGGATGAGCAGTTCTTC. As protein: CASSFETGDEQFF.

Turning to this clonotype: This probably arose from a read error, given a far larger clone one base away. The genes are TRBV6-6 and TRBJ2-5; the match to TRBD2 covers 8 bases. TRBJ2-7 matches the DNA end more closely, so the J call is doubtful. CDR1 MNHNY and CDR2 SVGAGI come from the germline V gene (reference sequence). This CDR3 is built from 16 residues. As DNA, the CDR3 is TGTGCCAGCAGTAACTTCGGGGGGGGGCTCTCCTACGAGCAGTACTTC. Encoded protein: CASSNFGGGLSYEQYF.

The chain uses TRBV5-4 and TRBJ1-2; D not certain. The CDR3 runs 16 residues. Germline CDR1 is SGHNT and CDR2 is YYREEE (reference sequence). The ends were cut back, 7 bases at V and 4 bases at J, with 23 bases in the middle. The CDR3 DNA reads as TGTGCCAGCTCACACGACGTACCAGGAAAGACCTATGGCTACACCTTC. This codes for CASSHDVPGKTYGYTF.

The J gene is TRBJ2-5, the V gene TRBV19; the D gene is possibly TRBD1 (5 bases). The length of the CDR3 is 15 residues. The V gene lost 6 bases and the J gene lost 1 base, with 15 bases spanning the gap. Germline V lookup: CDR1 LNHDA, CDR2 SQIVND (reference sequence). The CDR3 protein is CASRGHGSPQETQYF. The DNA for the CDR3 is TGTGCCAGTAGGGGGCACGGGTCCCCCCAAGAGACCCAGTACTTC.

This clonotype was seen many times. The V and J genes are TRBV2 and TRBJ1-2, with D maybe TRBD1 (6 bases). Per germline, CDR1 SNHLY and CDR2 FYNNEI. CDR3 length: 16 residues. Trimming took 2 bases from V and 4 from J, leaving 17 bases between them. The CDR3 DNA reads TGTGCCAGCAGTGAATCGTTTTGGGGGCTTGTCTATGGCTACACCTTC. Protein product: CASSESFWGLVYGYTF.

This clonotype was counted ten times or more. The CDR3 DNA reads TGTGCCAGCAGTTACCCGCGATTTACGACAGGCGGACCACCTATGATCTCTGGAAACACCATATATTTT. Residues: CASSYPRFTTGGPPMISGNTIYF. The chain has TRBV6-2 or TRBV6-3 and TRBJ1-3; TRBD1 is a possible D gene (6 bases). Between the trimmed V and J ends, which lost 2 bases and 0 bases, there was a span of 32 bases. From germline, CDR1 is MNHEY and CDR2 SVGEGT. This CDR3 spans 23 amino acids.

This clonotype was recorded many times. As DNA, the CDR3 is TGCAGTGCTATGCTGGTGCTGTTTCGAAAGACCTATGGCTACACCTTC. This codes for CSAMLVLFRKTYGYTF. V usage is TRBV20-1 and J usage is TRBJ1-2; no clear D gene. The CDR3 totals 16 residues. CDR1 is DFQATT, CDR2 SNEGSKA, per germline (reference sequence). The V end lost 4 bases, the J end lost 4 bases, and 22 bases lay between the germline ends.

This clonotype was observed once. This may arise from a read error, as a much more abundant clone is one base away. The CDR3 is CASSPSSGDTEVFF. Written as DNA, the CDR3 is TGTGCCAGCTCACCAAGTTCGGGGGACACTGAAGTTTTCTTT. J is TRBJ1-1 and V is TRBV18; D is perhaps TRBD1 (6 bases). This CDR3 region has 14 residues. Germline CDR1 is KGHSH and CDR2 is LQKENI.

Remarks on this clonotype: Possible read error: a much larger clone is one base away. The rearrangement joins TRBV11-3 to TRBJ1-2; D is undetermined. Germline V gives CDR1 SGHNT, CDR2 YENEEA. The CDR3 sequence is 17 residues long. CDR3 protein: CTSSGLLDLGKTYGYTF. The CDR3 bases are TGTACCAGCAGCGGTTTGCTCGATCTCGGAAAGACCTATGGCTACACCTTC.

This clonotype occurred many times. V and J are TRBV19 and TRBJ1-2; 11 bases are a match to TRBD1. This CDR3 comprises 14 residues. Germline CDR1 reads LNHDA; CDR2 reads SQIVND (reference sequence). V lost 5 bases and J lost 4; bases outside the gene matches: 3. The CDR3 protein is CASSPGTGGYGYTF. The CDR3 DNA reads as TGTGCCAGTAGTCCCGGGACAGGGGGCTATGGCTACACCTTC.

This clonotype occurred a few times. Since a much larger clone is just one base distant, this may be a read error. This chain uses TRBV6-5 with TRBJ2-2, with 7 bases lining up with TRBD1. The germline V gene has CDR1 MNHEY and CDR2 SVGAGI. With 7 bases clipped from V and 8 bases from J, the junction kept 19 bases outside the gene matches. CDR3 length: 17 amino acids. The CDR3 DNA is TGTGCCAGCAATCCCGAAGTTGGGACAGCTAAAGCGGGGGAGCTGTTTTTT. Encoded protein: CASNPEVGTAKAGELFF.

This clonotype has at least ten counts. The chain carries TRBV5-1 and TRBJ1-2, with D maybe TRBD1 (6 bases). The germline CDR1 and CDR2 sequences are SGHRS and YFSETQ. V was clipped by 0 bases and J by 8 bases, with 11 bases between them. This CDR3 region has 13 residues. DNA for the CDR3: TGCGCCAGCAGCTTGGGTAACAGGGACGGCTACACCTTC. It translates to CASSLGNRDGYTF.